This T cell receptor (beta chain) was found in a study of memory B cells and T cells in multiple sclerosis. As to this clone: Its antigen is currently unknown.

Profiled with immunoSEQ multiplex PCR; TCRdb holds only in-frame clones, not every one. The sample includes over 35,000 clones, roughly four fifths seen only once; the top ten take around 1.1%. After stimulus-free culture, autoproliferating CFSE-dim and non-proliferating CFSE-high T cells were sequenced separately. Pooled replicate wells came from approximately 5x10^7 CFSE-labeled PBMCs cultured less than nine days without stimulus. PBMCs were labeled with around 0.5 uM CFSE and cultured without exogenous stimuli. Points from the study as a whole: Clone-set sizes differed between compartments, so shared clonotype counts needed normalization.

The material sequenced was PBMCs from blood kept in culture. The clonotype originates from a human donor with multiple sclerosis.

The CDR3 loop is CASSQASGGTDTQYF. In nucleotides, the CDR3 is TGTGCCAGCAGCCAAGCTAGCGGGGGCACAGATACGCAGTATTTT. The rearrangement links TRBV4-2 to TRBJ2-3; 9 bases agree with TRBD2. The germline gives CDR1 LGHNA, CDR2 YNFKEQ. V was pared by 1 base and J by 1 base, with 0 bases of the junction left unmatched. CDR3 size: 15 residues.